This entry features one T cell receptor (beta chain) sequence. This clonotype has a handful of counts. This receptor's antigen is unknown. No base qualities exist here, and no much larger clone lies one base off it. Library method: PCR. Sequencing instrument: Illumina HiSeq 2500. TCR library preparation used molecular barcoding, with unique molecular identifiers applied to normalize quantification of the TCRbeta repertoire. In TCRdb, the public reads were trimmed at Q25 with fastp and aligned with MiXCR, with productive beta chains retained. Entries that share a CDR3 protein sequence are merged under the most common genes and DNA. In all, the sample holds about 500,000 distinct CDR3 sequences, and around a third of those were seen once. Around 2.5% of the sample lies in the top ten. This entry belongs to a study of T-cell reconstitution after alpha-beta-depleted transplantation in children (dated by TCRdb to 2016 to 2017). With respect to the entire study: Using TCR repertoire profiling, the study followed T-cell immune reconstitution in a quantitative way in children after TCRalphabeta/CD19-depleted allogeneic hematopoietic cell transplantation.

The CDR3 runs 17 amino acids, cysteine and phenylalanine included. The kept DNA is CDR3 alone, 51 bases in frame from the first base. The germline V gene (reference sequence) specifies DFQATT as CDR1 and SNEGSKA as CDR2. At the junction V is shortened by 6 bases and J by 6 bases; bases outside the gene matches: 12. Sequences were derived from PBMCs from the stem cell graft donor, sampled from the stem cell graft. The chain employs TRBV20-1 and TRBJ2-2, with 14 bases matching TRBD2. The receptor's source is a human donor who donated a stem cell graft to a child with aplastic anemia. CDR3 loop: CSASGLAGVGGAGELFF. The sequenced DNA is TGCAGTGCCTCGGGACTAGCGGGAGTTGGTGGAGCCGGGGAGCTGTTTTTT.